This T cell receptor beta chain was observed in a study of human T cells and chemical hapten exposure. Source study methods: Counts of TCRs in each sample centred on a median of 95,638 and extended from roughly 25,000 to 750,000. From the RACE reads, TCRdb called clonotypes with MiXCR, one entry per CDR3 protein. The V and J calls here are based on TCRdb, not the publication. The sample lists about 45,000 distinct CDR3 sequences; 4.3% were seen once. Time point noted: healthy volunteer bleed at 2 weeks. Unfractionated whole blood was the source from which total RNA was extracted. This CDR3 has 15 residues. Trimming removed 0 bases at V and 7 bases at J, with 13 bases between. Germline CDR1 is SGHAT and CDR2 is FQDESV (reference sequence).

Sequenced input: whole blood. The rearrangement links TRBV11-1 to TRBJ1-5, with no clear D. The receptor was derived from a female donor in good health. Some clones in this sample may be carry-over from other donors' samples. The CDR3 region has the DNA TGTGCCAGCAGCTTAGCGGGCAGCCCGGGACAGCCCCAGCATTTT. Protein: CASSLAGSPGQPQHF.